These 30 T cell receptor beta chains share one sample of origin, sequenced in a study of T-cell memory formation after mild COVID-19. TCRdb processed the 5' RACE reads anew with MiXCR; each CDR3 protein has one entry. The sample has 70,000 to 95,000 distinct CDR3 sequences; roughly 13% are singletons. The sequencing sample was made of PBMCs or a T cell subset sorted from them (not recorded which). All receptors derive from a man between 18 and 35 years old who had mild COVID-19 (a few samples of this study predate the infection). Cell type and time point are not known.

V usage is TRBV4-1 and J usage is TRBJ1-6; D is possibly TRBD1 (5 bases). In germline, CDR1 is MGHRA, CDR2 YSYEKL. This CDR3 is 16 amino acids long. The ends were cut back, 0 bases at V and 8 bases at J, with 14 bases in the middle. Written as DNA, the CDR3 is TGCGCCAGCAGCCAAGAGGGGGGACTGGGTGATTCACCCCTCCACTTT. Translation: CASSQEGGLGDSPLHF.

This clonotype was seen a few times. The CDR3 here is CAISGTDSYNEQFF. CDR3 in DNA: TGTGCCATCAGTGGGACAGACTCCTACAATGAGCAGTTCTTC. The J gene is TRBJ2-1, the V gene TRBV10-3, with D tentatively TRBD1 (6 bases). This CDR3 spans 14 amino acids. The germline V and J ends were trimmed by 4 bases and 0 bases, with 7 bases remaining between them. Germline values: CDR1 ENHRY, CDR2 SYGVKD.

V and J are TRBV4-3 and TRBJ1-1, with TRBD1 matching over 7 bases. Trimming took 0 bases from V and 4 from J; bases not matched to a gene: 5. Per the germline V gene, CDR1 is LGHNA and CDR2 is YSLEER. The CDR3 sequence is 15 residues long. CDR3 DNA sequence: TGCGCCAGCAGCCAAGATCAGGCAGGGGGCACTGAAGCTTTCTTT. Amino acid sequence: CASSQDQAGGTEAFF.

This clonotype was seen repeatedly, ten times or more. This chain uses TRBV6-2 or TRBV6-3 with TRBJ2-7; 7 bases align to TRBD1. The junction had 2 bases not matched to a gene; V was cut back by 0 bases and J by 3 bases. The CDR3 length is 14 residues. The germline CDR1 and CDR2 sequences are MNHEY and SVGEGT. CDR3 amino acids: CASSYSGGGYEQYF. As DNA, the CDR3 is TGTGCCAGCAGTTACTCAGGGGGCGGCTACGAGCAGTACTTC.

The V call is TRBV4-3, the J call TRBJ2-1, with unresolved D. This CDR3 contains 16 residues. Germline V CDR1 and CDR2: LGHNA, YSLEER. Trimming removed 0 bases at V and 5 bases at J, with 14 bases between. In DNA form, the CDR3 reads TGCGCCAGCAGCCAAGATCTAGGTACGGCGAACAATGAGCAGTTCTTC. Encoded protein: CASSQDLGTANNEQFF.

Ten or more counts support this clonotype. J is TRBJ2-1 and V is TRBV7-8, with TRBD2 identical over 9 bases. CDR1 and CDR2 (germline): SGHVS, FQNEAQ. J was trimmed by 14 bases and V by 0 bases; bases with no gene match: 5. The CDR3 contains 13 residues. CDR3 nucleotide sequence: TGTGCCAGCAGCTTAGCGGCCCAGCGGGGGGAGTTCTTC. It is translated as CASSLAAQRGEFF.

This clonotype was picked up a small number of times. The chain employs TRBV9 and TRBJ2-5; 16 nucleotides line up with TRBD2. The germline gives CDR1 SGDLS, CDR2 YYNGEE. The V and J ends lost 4 bases and 2 bases, in that order; junction bases with no gene match: 8. The CDR3 runs to 18 residues. CDR3 protein: CASSPSGGLAGGQETQYF. The CDR3 DNA reads TGTGCCAGCAGCCCGTCCGGGGGACTAGCGGGGGGGCAAGAGACCCAGTACTTC.

The chain combines TRBV6-2 or TRBV6-3 with TRBJ2-3; 7 positions match TRBD1. CDR3 length equals 14 residues. The ends lost 7 bases at V and 2 bases at J; junction bases unmatched: 6. Germline CDR1 reads MNHEY; CDR2 reads SVGEGT. The CDR3 DNA sequence: TGTGCCAGCACCTTGGGACAGCCCACAGATACGCAGTATTTT. It specifies CASTLGQPTDTQYF.

This clonotype was recorded many times. One junction end does not reproduce the germline sequence, and a read error may be involved. J is TRBJ2-3 and V is TRBV12-3 or TRBV12-4, with D uncertain. This CDR3 contains 12 residues. The CDR3: CVSSSRADTQYF. In DNA, the CDR3 is TGTGTCAGCAGTTCTAGAGCAGATACGCAGTATTTT.

This rearrangement joins TRBV20-1 to TRBJ2-1; TRBD1 matches at 8 bases. In germline, CDR1 is DFQATT, CDR2 SNEGSKA (reference sequence). V gave up 6 bases and J gave up 6 bases; unmatched junction bases: 10. The CDR3 sequence is 14 residues long. CDR3 loop: CSAVGTGAINEQFF. CDR3 nucleotides: TGCAGTGCGGTGGGGACAGGAGCGATCAATGAGCAGTTCTTC.

The sample holds a few counts of this clonotype. The rearrangement links TRBV7-6 to TRBJ2-7, with 7 bases identical to TRBD1. Germline V gene lookup returns CDR1 SGHVS and CDR2 FNYEAQ. Germline trimming cut 5 bases from V and 0 bases from J; bases unmatched to any gene: 4. This CDR3 region has 14 residues. CDR3 sequence (DNA): TGTGCCAGCAGCCCGGGACAGAGCTCCTACGAGCAGTACGTC. This sequence encodes CASSPGQSSYEQYV.

CDR3 nucleotides: TGCGCCAGCAGCCAAGACCCCGGCATGAACACTGAAGCTTTCTTT. It yields the protein CASSQDPGMNTEAFF. The J gene is TRBJ1-1, the V gene TRBV4-3; D unclear. Trimming removed 0 bases from V and 0 bases from J, with 8 bases in between. CDR1 is LGHNA and CDR2 is YSLEER in the germline V gene. There are 15 residues in the CDR3.

The rearrangement uses TRBV4-3 and TRBJ2-1; possibly TRBD2 for D (6 bases). V was shortened by 1 base and J by 4 bases, with 11 bases between the two germline ends. Germline lookup yields CDR1 LGHNA and CDR2 YSLEER. The CDR3 runs 15 residues. CDR3 sequence: CASSQGTTRYNEQFF. CDR3 bases: TGCGCCAGCAGCCAAGGGACTACTCGATACAATGAGCAGTTCTTC.

This clonotype was seen a few times. V gene TRBV4-3 combines with J gene TRBJ2-1; 7 nucleotides align to TRBD2. The J segment lost 9 bases and the V segment lost 0 bases, leaving 8 bases of the junction unmatched. Germline values: CDR1 LGHNA, CDR2 YSLEER. This CDR3 has 15 residues. The CDR3 bases are TGCGCCAGCAGCCAAGACAAAGGACTAGGCTCTGAGCAGTTCTTC. Translating it yields CASSQDKGLGSEQFF.

J is TRBJ2-7 and V is TRBV12-3 or TRBV12-4; unclear D gene. The CDR3 totals 11 residues. V was trimmed by 4 bases and J by 12 bases, leaving 13 bases between them. The DNA for the CDR3 is TGTGCCAGCAGTTCAGGCGAAGGGCTGTACTTC. It specifies CASSSGEGLYF.

V is TRBV10-3 and J is TRBJ2-1; D not resolved. CDR3 length: 13 residues. Germline V gene lookup returns CDR1 ENHRY and CDR2 SYGVKD. V lost 7 bases and J lost 10, with 17 bases in between. The CDR3 is CAITIGPLEEQFF. The CDR3 nucleotides read TGTGCCATCACCATAGGACCCCTGGAGGAGCAGTTCTTC.

This clonotype has just a few counts. The junction departs from the called germline gene at one end, perhaps through a read error. The chain combines TRBV7-7 with TRBJ2-3; D not resolved. The CDR3 spans 14 residues. CDR1 and CDR2 (germline): SSHAT, FNYEAQ (reference sequence). This CDR3 is CASSSDVSTDTQYF. In DNA form, the CDR3 reads TGTGCTAGCAGCTCGGACGTTAGCACAGATACGCAGTATTTT.

This clonotype showed up many times. The rearrangement links TRBV6-2 or TRBV6-3 to TRBJ2-6, with D hard to call. CDR3 size: 15 residues. Between the trimmed V and J ends, which lost 2 bases and 0 bases, there was a span of 5 bases. CDR1 and CDR2 from the germline V gene are MNHEY and SVGEGT. The CDR3 sequence is CASSYIFSGANVLTF. In nucleotides, the CDR3 is TGTGCCAGCAGTTACATCTTCTCTGGGGCCAACGTCCTGACTTTC.

The chain combines TRBV29-1 with TRBJ1-2, with D possibly matching TRBD1 (5 bases). V dropped 7 bases and J dropped 4 bases, with 10 bases sitting between them. The CDR3 runs to 11 residues. Germline values: CDR1 SQVTM, CDR2 ANQGSEA. The CDR3 here is CSAQRGYGYTF. In DNA, the CDR3 is TGCAGCGCCCAGAGGGGCTATGGCTACACCTTC.

The chain combines TRBV9 with TRBJ1-5; possible D gene TRBD1, 6 bases. Trimming removed 0 bases at V and 7 bases at J, with 8 bases between. CDR1 is SGDLS, CDR2 YYNGEE, per germline. The CDR3 runs to 13 residues. This CDR3 reads CASSVAGDQPQHF. In nucleotides, the CDR3 is TGTGCCAGCAGCGTAGCAGGGGACCAGCCCCAGCATTTT. Variable domain in full (rest from reference TRBV9 and TRBJ1-5): DSGVTQTPKHLITATGQRVTLRCSPRSGDLSVYWYQQSLDQGLQFLIQYYNGEERAKGNILERFSAQQFPDLHSELNLSSLELGDSALYFCASSVAGDQPQHFGDGTRLSIL.

This clonotype was detected only a few times. This rearrangement joins TRBV20-1 to TRBJ2-1; D unclear. Trimming cost V 0 bases and J 0 bases, with 9 bases left between them. The CDR3 contains 15 residues. In germline, CDR1 is DFQATT, CDR2 SNEGSKA (reference sequence). CDR3 DNA: TGCAGTGCTAGAGATGTACGCAGCTCCTACAATGAGCAGTTCTTC. It translates to CSARDVRSSYNEQFF.

This chain links TRBV6-6 with TRBJ1-1; D remains unclear. The CDR3 is 14 residues long. V lost 0 bases to trimming and J lost 6 bases, with 11 bases between them. Germline V gives CDR1 MNHNY, CDR2 SVGAGI (reference sequence). The CDR3 nucleotides are TGTGCCAGCAGTTACTCCCCCGGAGGCGCTGAAGCTTTCTTT. This translates into CASSYSPGGAEAFF.

This clonotype was picked up a small number of times. J is TRBJ1-1 and V is TRBV4-1; 9 positions match TRBD1. Looked up from germline, CDR1 is MGHRA and CDR2 is YSYEKL. After removal of 6 bases from V and 4 bases from J, the junction contained 9 bases not matched to a gene. The CDR3 contains 15 residues. Here the CDR3 reads CASRPGTGRFTEAFF. The CDR3 bases are TGCGCCAGCAGACCCGGGACAGGGCGGTTCACTGAAGCTTTCTTT.

The V call is TRBV3-1, the J call TRBJ1-1; D is undetermined. Germline V lookup: CDR1 LGHDT, CDR2 YNNKEL (reference sequence). The CDR3 totals 13 residues. V was shortened by 4 bases and J by 1 base, with 7 bases between the two germline ends. For the CDR3, the DNA is TGTGCCAGCAGCCCAAGGCCGAACACTGAAGCTTTCTTT. Its translation is CASSPRPNTEAFF.

The rearrangement links TRBV4-3 to TRBJ2-7, with a possible D match to TRBD2 (6 bases). CDR1 and CDR2 (germline): LGHNA, YSLEER. The V end lost 3 bases, the J end lost 3 bases, and 9 bases lay between the germline ends. The CDR3 sequence is 13 residues long. The CDR3 sequence: CASSQGTGYEQYF. For the CDR3, the DNA is TGCGCCAGCAGCCAGGGGACTGGCTACGAGCAGTACTTC.

By share of the sample, this clonotype is medium-sized (0.01 to 0.1%). The chain employs TRBV4-2 and TRBJ2-3; 8 bases are a match to TRBD2. V was clipped by 0 bases and J by 5 bases; unmatched bases: 13. The CDR3 covers 18 residues. Germline V CDR1 and CDR2: LGHNA, YNFKEQ. The CDR3 sequence is CASSQDVVGLGIQDTQYF. The CDR3 DNA reads as TGTGCCAGCAGCCAAGATGTTGTGGGACTAGGTATTCAAGATACGCAGTATTTT.

V is TRBV4-3 and J is TRBJ1-2; weak D call: TRBD1 (5 bases). V lost 3 bases and J 4 bases, leaving 12 bases between the germline ends. Germline assignment: CDR1 LGHNA and CDR2 YSLEER. This CDR3 is built from 14 residues. The CDR3 DNA reads TGCGCCAGCAGCCACCAGGGACGGCCCTATGGCTACACCTTC. Residues: CASSHQGRPYGYTF.

This clonotype was picked up a small number of times. The J gene is TRBJ1-2, the V gene TRBV4-1; no definite D call. Trimming pared 0 bases from V and 0 bases from J, leaving 11 bases between. This CDR3 is 16 amino acids long. Germline V gene data show CDR1 as MGHRA and CDR2 as YSYEKL. As DNA, the CDR3 is TGCGCCAGCAGCCAAGACTTGGGATTTGCTAACTATGGCTACACCTTC. It is translated as CASSQDLGFANYGYTF.

The J gene is TRBJ1-2, the V gene TRBV7-9, with TRBD1 matching 7 bases. After removal of 5 bases from V and 8 bases from J, the junction contained 8 bases not matched to a gene. The germline V gene has CDR1 SEHNR and CDR2 FQNEAQ (reference sequence). The CDR3 runs 13 residues. CDR3 sequence (DNA): TGTGCCAGCAGCAAGACAGGGATTGACGGCTACACCTTC. This codes for CASSKTGIDGYTF.

The rearrangement links TRBV4-1 to TRBJ2-1; D gene ambiguous. The CDR3 has 13 amino acids. The V gene's germline CDR1 is MGHRA and CDR2 YSYEKL. Trimming left V 0 bases short and J 9 bases short, with 9 bases between. The CDR3 DNA sequence: TGCGCCAGCAGCCAAGATTCGGGTGTTGAGCAGTTCTTC. Encoded protein: CASSQDSGVEQFF.